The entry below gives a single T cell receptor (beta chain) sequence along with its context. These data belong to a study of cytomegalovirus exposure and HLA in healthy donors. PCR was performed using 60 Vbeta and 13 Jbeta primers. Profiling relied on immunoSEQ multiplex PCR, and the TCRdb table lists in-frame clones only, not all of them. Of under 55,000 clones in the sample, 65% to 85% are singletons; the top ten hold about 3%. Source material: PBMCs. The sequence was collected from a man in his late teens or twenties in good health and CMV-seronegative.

This CDR3 is CASSARQDNTGELFF. In nucleotides, the CDR3 is TGTGCCAGCAGCGCCCGACAGGATAACACCGGGGAGCTGTTTTTT. The V gene is TRBV9, the J gene TRBJ2-2; maybe TRBD1 (6 bases). The V gene lost 3 bases and the J gene lost 2 bases, with 11 bases spanning the gap. Germline-derived CDR1 and CDR2 are SGDLS and YYNGEE. The CDR3 contains 15 residues.